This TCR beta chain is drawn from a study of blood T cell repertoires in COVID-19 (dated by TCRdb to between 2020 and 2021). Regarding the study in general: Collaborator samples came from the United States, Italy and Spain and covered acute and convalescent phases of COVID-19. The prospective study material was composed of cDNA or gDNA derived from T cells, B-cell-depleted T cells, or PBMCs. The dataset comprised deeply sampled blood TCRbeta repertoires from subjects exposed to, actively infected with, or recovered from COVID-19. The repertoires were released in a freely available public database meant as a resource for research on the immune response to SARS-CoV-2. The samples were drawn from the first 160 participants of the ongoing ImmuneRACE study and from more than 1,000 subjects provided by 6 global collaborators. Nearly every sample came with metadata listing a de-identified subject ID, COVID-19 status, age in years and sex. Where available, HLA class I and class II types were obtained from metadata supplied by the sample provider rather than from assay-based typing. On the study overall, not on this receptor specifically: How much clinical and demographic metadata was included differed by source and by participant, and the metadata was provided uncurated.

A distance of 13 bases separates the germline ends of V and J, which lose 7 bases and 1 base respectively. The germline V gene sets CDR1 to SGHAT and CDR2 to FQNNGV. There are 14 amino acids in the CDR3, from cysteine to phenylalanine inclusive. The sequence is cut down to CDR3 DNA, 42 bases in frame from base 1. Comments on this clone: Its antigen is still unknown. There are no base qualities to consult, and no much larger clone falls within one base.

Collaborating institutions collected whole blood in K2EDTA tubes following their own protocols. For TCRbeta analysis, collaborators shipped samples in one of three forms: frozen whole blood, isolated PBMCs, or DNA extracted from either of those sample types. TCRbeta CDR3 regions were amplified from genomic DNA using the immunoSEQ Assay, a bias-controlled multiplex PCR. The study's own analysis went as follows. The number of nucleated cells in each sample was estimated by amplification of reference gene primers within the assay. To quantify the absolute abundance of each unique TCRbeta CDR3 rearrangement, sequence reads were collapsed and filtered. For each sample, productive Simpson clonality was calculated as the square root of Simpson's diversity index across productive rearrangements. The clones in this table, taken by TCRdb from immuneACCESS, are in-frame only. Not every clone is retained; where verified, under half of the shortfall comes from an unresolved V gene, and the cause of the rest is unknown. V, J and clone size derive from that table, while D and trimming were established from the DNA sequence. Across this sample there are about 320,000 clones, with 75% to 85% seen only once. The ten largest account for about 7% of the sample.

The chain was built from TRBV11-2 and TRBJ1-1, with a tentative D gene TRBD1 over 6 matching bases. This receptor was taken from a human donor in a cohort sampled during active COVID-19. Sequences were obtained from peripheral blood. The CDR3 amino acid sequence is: CASTLEGGNTEAFF. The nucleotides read TGTGCCAGCACCCTCGAAGGGGGGAACACTGAAGCTTTCTTT. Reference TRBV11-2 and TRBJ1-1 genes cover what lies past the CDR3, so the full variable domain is EAGVAQSPRYKIIEKRQSVAFWCNPISGHATLYWYQQILGQGPKLLIQFQNNGVVDDSQLPKDRFSAERLKGVDSTLKIQPAKLEDSAVYLCASTLEGGNTEAFFGQGTRLTVV.